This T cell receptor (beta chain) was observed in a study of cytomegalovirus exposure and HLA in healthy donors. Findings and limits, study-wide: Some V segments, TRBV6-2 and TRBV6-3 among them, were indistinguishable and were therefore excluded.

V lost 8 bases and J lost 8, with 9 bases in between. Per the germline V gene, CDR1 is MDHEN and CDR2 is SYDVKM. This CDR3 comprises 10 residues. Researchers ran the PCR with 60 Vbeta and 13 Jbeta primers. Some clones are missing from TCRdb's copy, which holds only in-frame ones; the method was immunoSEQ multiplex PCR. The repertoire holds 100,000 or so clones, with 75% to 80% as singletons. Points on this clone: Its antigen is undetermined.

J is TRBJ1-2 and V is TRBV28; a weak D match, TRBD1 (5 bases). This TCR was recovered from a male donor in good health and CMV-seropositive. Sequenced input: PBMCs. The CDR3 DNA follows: TGTGCCAGCTTCGGGGGGGGCTACACCTTC. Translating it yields CASFGGGYTF.